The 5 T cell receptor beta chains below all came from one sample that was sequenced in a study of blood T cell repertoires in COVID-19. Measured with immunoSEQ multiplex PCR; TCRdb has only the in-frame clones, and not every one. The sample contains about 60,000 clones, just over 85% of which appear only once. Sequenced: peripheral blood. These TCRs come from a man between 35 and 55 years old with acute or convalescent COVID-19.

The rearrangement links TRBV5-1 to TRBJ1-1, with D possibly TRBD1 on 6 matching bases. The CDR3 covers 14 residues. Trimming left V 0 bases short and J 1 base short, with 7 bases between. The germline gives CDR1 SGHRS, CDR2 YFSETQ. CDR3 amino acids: CASSLEGGNTEAFF. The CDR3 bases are TGCGCCAGCAGCTTGGAAGGGGGGAACACTGAAGCTTTCTTT.

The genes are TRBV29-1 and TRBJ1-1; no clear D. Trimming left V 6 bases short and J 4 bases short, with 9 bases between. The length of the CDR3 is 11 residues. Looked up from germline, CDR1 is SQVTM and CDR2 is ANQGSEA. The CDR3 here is CSVVVATEAFF. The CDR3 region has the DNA TGCAGCGTAGTGGTGGCCACTGAAGCTTTCTTT.

The CDR3 loop reads CASSPGLFSNQPQHF. The CDR3 DNA reads TGTGCCAGCAGTCCCGGACTGTTTAGCAATCAGCCCCAGCATTTT. V usage is TRBV27 and J usage is TRBJ1-5; D unclear. This CDR3 has 15 residues. V was clipped by 5 bases and J by 0 bases, with 11 bases between them. Germline CDR1 MNHEY, CDR2 SMNVEV (reference sequence).

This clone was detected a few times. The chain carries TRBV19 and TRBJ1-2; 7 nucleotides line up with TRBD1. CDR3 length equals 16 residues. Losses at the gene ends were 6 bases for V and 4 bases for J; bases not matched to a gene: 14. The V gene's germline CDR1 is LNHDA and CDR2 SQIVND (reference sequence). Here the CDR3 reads CASRPLDREVSYGYTF. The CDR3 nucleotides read TGTGCCAGTAGACCCCTCGACAGGGAGGTGAGCTATGGCTACACCTTC.

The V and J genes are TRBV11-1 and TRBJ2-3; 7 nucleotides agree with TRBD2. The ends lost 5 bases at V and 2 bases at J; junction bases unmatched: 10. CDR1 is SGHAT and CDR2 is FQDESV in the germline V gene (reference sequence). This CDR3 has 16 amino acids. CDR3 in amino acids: CASSLSERGTTDTQYF. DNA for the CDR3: TGTGCCAGCAGCCTCTCGGAGCGGGGCACCACAGATACGCAGTATTTT.